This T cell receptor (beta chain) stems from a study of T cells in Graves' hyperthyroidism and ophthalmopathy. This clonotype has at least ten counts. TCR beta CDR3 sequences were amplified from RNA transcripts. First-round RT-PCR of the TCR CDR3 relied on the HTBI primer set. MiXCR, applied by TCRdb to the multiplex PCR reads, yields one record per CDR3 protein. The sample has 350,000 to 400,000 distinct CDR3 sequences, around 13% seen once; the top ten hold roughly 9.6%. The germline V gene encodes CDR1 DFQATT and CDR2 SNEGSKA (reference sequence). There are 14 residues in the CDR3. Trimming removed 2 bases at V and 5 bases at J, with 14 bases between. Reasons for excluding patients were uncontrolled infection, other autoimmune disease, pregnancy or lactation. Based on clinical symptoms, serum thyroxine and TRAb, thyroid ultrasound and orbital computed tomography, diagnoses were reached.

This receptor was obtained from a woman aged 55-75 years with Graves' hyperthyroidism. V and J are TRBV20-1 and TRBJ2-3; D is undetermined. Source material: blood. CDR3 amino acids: CSARTSSRRDTQYF. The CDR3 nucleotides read TGCAGTGCTAGAACCAGCTCTCGAAGAGATACGCAGTATTTT.